A single sample is the source of the 29 T cell receptor beta chains below, sequenced in a study of Tregs in tolerant kidney transplant recipients. Mixed chimerism was transient after nonmyeloablative marrow transplants from related graft donors. Here immunoSEQ multiplex PCR was the method, and the copy in TCRdb shows in-frame clones only, minus some. The sample comprises around 86,000 clones, roughly nine tenths of which are singletons, and approximately 1.4% rests with the top ten. The sequenced sample was CD4+ T cells from blood (PBMCs), obtained 24 months after the transplant. These receptors came from a human patient who received a combined kidney and bone marrow transplant. Some T cells may possibly be graft donor cells.

The genes are TRBV11-3 and TRBJ1-3; D is unresolved. The V gene lost 2 bases and the J gene lost 4 bases, with 15 bases spanning the gap. CDR3 length: 16 amino acids. Germline V gene data show CDR1 as SGHNT and CDR2 as YENEEA. The CDR3, as DNA: TGTGCCAGCAGCTTAAGTCCAGATAGGAGCGGAAACACCATATATTTT. Translation: CASSLSPDRSGNTIYF.

The V call is TRBV30, the J call TRBJ1-1, with D maybe TRBD1 (6 bases). This CDR3 contains 14 residues. CDR1 and CDR2 from the germline V gene are GTSNPN and SVGIG (reference sequence). With 0 bases removed from V and 6 bases from J, the gap between germline ends came to 14 bases. The CDR3 DNA is TGTGCCTGGAGTGTTCTACAGGGCGTCGCTGAAGCTTTCTTT. Its translation: CAWSVLQGVAEAFF.

The rearrangement joins TRBV28 to TRBJ1-5, with D possibly matching TRBD1 (5 bases). V dropped 3 bases and J dropped 7 bases, with 28 bases sitting between them. This CDR3 contains 19 residues. Germline loops: CDR1 MDHEN, CDR2 SYDVKM. CDR3: CASSFRTVQGKFLGQPQHF. The CDR3 nucleotides are TGTGCCAGCAGTTTTAGAACTGTGCAGGGCAAGTTTCTTGGACAGCCCCAGCATTTT.

This chain uses TRBV7-9 with TRBJ2-5; D gene unclear. The CDR3 totals 13 residues. Germline V gene lookup returns CDR1 SEHNR and CDR2 FQNEAQ (reference sequence). V was clipped by 5 bases and J by 1 base, with 8 bases between them. CDR3 sequence (DNA): TGTGCCAGCAGCCCCAGGTCCCAAGAGACCCAGTACTTC. This codes for CASSPRSQETQYF.

This sequence joins TRBV6-1 and TRBJ2-7; TRBD1 is a possible D gene (6 bases). CDR3 size: 15 residues. The V end lost 5 bases, the J end lost 3 bases, and 17 bases lay between the germline ends. Germline values: CDR1 MNHNS, CDR2 SASEGT. This chain's CDR3 is CASSTTGTQLYEQYF. DNA for the CDR3: TGTGCCAGCAGTACCACCGGGACACAACTCTACGAGCAGTACTTC.

The V call is TRBV6-6, the J call TRBJ1-6, with D tentatively TRBD1 (6 bases). This CDR3 has 14 amino acids. The germline gives CDR1 MNHNY, CDR2 SVGAGI (reference sequence). V was shortened by 5 bases and J by 5 bases, with 10 bases between the two germline ends. In nucleotides, the CDR3 is TGTGCCAGCAGTGGCAGGGGTCATAATTCACCCCTCCACTTT. It specifies CASSGRGHNSPLHF.

The genes are TRBV7-3 and TRBJ2-4, with D perhaps TRBD2 (7 bases). The V end lost 2 bases, the J end lost 5 bases, and 13 bases lay between the germline ends. The CDR3 loop spans 15 amino acids. CDR1 is SGHTA, CDR2 FQGTGA, per germline. The CDR3 DNA reads as TGTGCCAGCAGCTTAGGGGGGGGCAGGGAAAACATTCAGTACTTC. This translates into CASSLGGGRENIQYF.

The genes are TRBV7-2 and TRBJ1-4; TRBD1 is a possible D gene (6 bases). Germline-derived CDR1 and CDR2 are SGHTA and FQGNSA. This CDR3 is 18 amino acids long. V lost 5 bases, J lost 2 bases, and 21 bases lay in between. Written as DNA, the CDR3 is TGTGCCAGCAGCGCCAATCCGTACAGGGATCCCACTAATGAAAAACTGTTTTTT. Protein sequence: CASSANPYRDPTNEKLFF.

This clone was picked up a small number of times. The rearrangement uses TRBV11-1 and TRBJ1-1; 7 bases align to TRBD1. CDR1 is SGHAT and CDR2 is FQDESV in the germline V gene (reference sequence). The CDR3 consists of 14 residues. The junction had 5 bases not matched to a gene; V was cut back by 1 base and J by 6 bases. CDR3 region: CASSLGQGRPEAFF. Here the CDR3 DNA reads TGTGCCAGCAGCTTAGGACAGGGAAGACCTGAAGCTTTCTTT.

The V call is TRBV19, the J call TRBJ1-2, with TRBD1 matching over 8 bases. The CDR3 is made up of 14 amino acids. CDR1 and CDR2 from the germline V gene are LNHDA and SQIVND (reference sequence). Trimming cost V 6 bases and J 3 bases; bases outside gene matches: 6. CDR3 bases: TGTGCCAGTAGGAAACAGGGGGAAGACTATGGCTACACCTTC. Translation gives CASRKQGEDYGYTF. Full variable domain (outside the CDR3, taken from reference TRBV19 and TRBJ1-2): DGGITQSPKYLFRKEGQNVTLSCEQNLNHDAMYWYRQDPGQGLRLIYYSQIVNDFQKGDIAEGYSVSREKKESFPLTVTSAQKNPTAFYLCASRKQGEDYGYTFGSGTRLTVV.

This clone is a singleton in its sample. The chain recombines TRBV13 with TRBJ1-2; 10 positions agree with TRBD1. Per the germline V gene, CDR1 is PRHDT and CDR2 is FYEKMQ (reference sequence). Trimming at V came to 5 bases and at J to 1 base, leaving 13 bases not matched to a gene. The CDR3 is 18 residues long. The DNA for the CDR3 is TGTGCCAGCAGCATCTCGCAGGGACAGGGGAGATTTAACTATGGCTACACCTTC. This encodes CASSISQGQGRFNYGYTF.

A single count supports this clone. The chain recombines TRBV28 with TRBJ1-5; D is uncertain. Germline values: CDR1 MDHEN, CDR2 SYDVKM. The V end lost 6 bases, the J end lost 4 bases, and 19 bases lay between the germline ends. This CDR3 spans 16 amino acids. CDR3 residues: CASSPGSKGRNQPQHF. The CDR3, as DNA: TGTGCCAGCAGCCCCGGGTCAAAAGGGAGAAATCAGCCCCAGCATTTT.

The chain joins TRBV5-1 to TRBJ2-3, with 9 bases matching TRBD1. CDR3 length equals 16 residues. V was clipped by 4 bases and J by 2 bases; unmatched bases: 8. CDR1 SGHRS and CDR2 YFSETQ come from the germline V gene. CDR3 sequence reads: CASSGGQGYFTDTQYF. The CDR3 DNA reads TGCGCCAGCAGCGGCGGACAGGGGTATTTCACAGATACGCAGTATTTT. The complete variable domain, with remaining parts taken from reference TRBV5-1 and TRBJ2-3, reads KAGVTQTPRYLIKTRGQQVTLSCSPISGHRSVSWYQQTPGQGLQFLFEYFSETQRNKGNFPGRFSGRQFSNSRSEMNVSTLELGDSALYLCASSGGQGYFTDTQYFGPGTRLTVL.

This chain uses TRBV7-9 with TRBJ2-1; 8 bases line up with TRBD2. The germline CDR1 and CDR2 sequences are SEHNR and FQNEAQ (reference sequence). This CDR3 comprises 15 residues. Unmatched junction bases numbered 5, after V lost 5 bases and J lost 2 bases. DNA for the CDR3: TGTGCCAGCAGCCCCACTAGCGGTGCCTACAATGAGCAGTTCTTC. Encoded protein: CASSPTSGAYNEQFF.

This chain uses TRBV6-5 with TRBJ1-5; tentative D call: TRBD1 (5 bases). This CDR3 region has 13 residues. The V gene lost 5 bases and the J gene lost 11 bases, with 16 bases spanning the gap. Germline lookup yields CDR1 MNHEY and CDR2 SVGAGI. CDR3 sequence: CASSEGVIRAQHF. The CDR3 DNA sequence: TGTGCCAGCAGTGAAGGGGTGATTCGGGCCCAGCATTTT.

The chain has TRBV7-6 and TRBJ2-5; 11 bases are shared with TRBD1. From germline, CDR1 is SGHVS and CDR2 FNYEAQ. V shed 2 bases and J 2 bases; nucleotides not matched to a gene: 4. CDR3 size: 16 residues. This chain's CDR3 is CASSLLWDRGQETQYF. The CDR3 DNA reads TGTGCCAGCAGCTTACTTTGGGACAGGGGGCAAGAGACCCAGTACTTC.

The chain employs TRBV18 and TRBJ2-7; TRBD1 matches 7 bases. The CDR3 is made up of 14 amino acids. The junction had 4 bases not matched to a gene; V was cut back by 3 bases and J by 2 bases. Germline loops: CDR1 KGHSH, CDR2 LQKENI. CDR3 loop: CASSPDRVTYEQYF. In DNA, the CDR3 is TGTGCCAGCTCACCTGACAGGGTTACCTACGAGCAGTACTTC.

J is TRBJ1-2 and V is TRBV5-1, with D possibly being TRBD1 (5 bases). The length of the CDR3 is 17 residues. Germline loops: CDR1 SGHRS, CDR2 YFSETQ. V lost 1 base and J lost 4, with 20 bases in between. CDR3 sequence reads: CASSLNVGLQIIYGYTF. The CDR3 DNA follows: TGCGCCAGCAGCTTGAACGTGGGGCTACAGATAATCTATGGCTACACCTTC.

Details on this clone: Other DNA sequences in the sample encode the same CDR3. The chain combines TRBV27 with TRBJ1-6; maybe TRBD1 (6 bases). With 2 bases removed from V and 13 bases from J, the gap between germline ends came to 27 bases. The CDR3 consists of 18 residues. CDR1 MNHEY and CDR2 SMNVEV come from the germline V gene (reference sequence). The CDR3: CASSLGYRDGPLISPLHF. The CDR3 DNA reads as TGTGCCAGCAGTTTAGGATACAGGGATGGCCCCTTAATTTCCCCCCTCCACTTT.

This clone was seen more than once but under ten times. This chain joins TRBV21-1 and TRBJ1-4; no check of the table's D call, TRBD1, against the DNA was made. TRBV21-1 is annotated as a pseudogene. The CDR3 loop spans 21 amino acids. CDR3 nucleotides: TGTGCCAGCAGCAAATTCAAGACTGCCGGGACACCAAATGCAACTAATGAAAAACTGTTTTTT. It specifies CASSKFKTAGTPNATNEKLFF.

The rearrangement joins TRBV7-8 to TRBJ1-1; TRBD1 aligns across 7 bases. Per the germline V gene, CDR1 is SGHVS and CDR2 is FQNEAQ. V trimming: 5 bases; J trimming: 5 bases; junction bases outside the gene matches: 11. The CDR3 covers 15 residues. For the CDR3, the DNA is TGTGCCAGCAGCCCTTACACCCCAGGGGGGACTGAAGCTTTCTTT. Translation gives CASSPYTPGGTEAFF.

The chain uses TRBV7-2 and TRBJ2-3; D might be TRBD2 (5 bases). The germline CDR1 and CDR2 sequences are SGHTA and FQGNSA. Trimming took off 7 bases at V and 0 bases at J, with 11 bases between the two ends. The CDR3 has 14 amino acids. The CDR3 region is CASTPAASTDTQYF. Written as DNA, the CDR3 is TGTGCCAGCACTCCAGCGGCTAGCACAGATACGCAGTATTTT.

The gene calls are TRBV12-5 and TRBJ1-5; 8 bases map to TRBD1. The CDR3 sequence is 18 residues long. V gave up 2 bases and J gave up 1 base; unmatched junction bases: 10. Germline CDR1 LGHNT, CDR2 FRNRAP. The chain's CDR3 is CASGLHFQGAPSNQPQHF. The CDR3, as DNA: TGTGCTAGTGGTTTGCACTTCCAGGGGGCGCCGAGCAATCAGCCCCAGCATTTT.

The chain links TRBV9 to TRBJ2-7; 11 bases are shared with TRBD1. The trim removed 4 bases at V and 6 bases at J, leaving 6 bases unmatched. The CDR3 is 14 residues long. CDR1 SGDLS and CDR2 YYNGEE come from the germline V gene. As DNA, the CDR3 is TGTGCCAGCAGCACCGGGACAGGGGGTCGCGAGCAGTACTTC. Translated: CASSTGTGGREQYF.

This chain uses TRBV14 with TRBJ2-7; TRBD1 is a possible D gene (5 bases). V was pared by 3 bases and J by 2 bases, with 17 bases between. CDR3 size: 16 residues. Looked up from germline, CDR1 is SGHDN and CDR2 is FVKESK. The CDR3 sequence: CASSHTRQTRTYEQYF. CDR3 nucleotide sequence: TGTGCCAGCAGCCATACCAGACAGACAAGGACCTACGAGCAGTACTTC.

This chain links TRBV27 with TRBJ2-7, with D possibly being TRBD1 (5 bases). The CDR3 sequence is 13 residues long. The germline CDR1 and CDR2 sequences are MNHEY and SMNVEV (reference sequence). V dropped 6 bases and J dropped 1 base, with 10 bases sitting between them. CDR3 DNA: TGTGCCAGCAGAGGACCAGGGTCCTACGAGCAGTACTTC. This translates into CASRGPGSYEQYF.

This chain connects TRBV7-2 to TRBJ2-7; D unresolved. The CDR3 has 13 residues. CDR1 is SGHTA and CDR2 is FQGNSA in the germline V gene. Deletions cut 3 bases from V and 6 bases from J, with 12 bases between. Here the CDR3 DNA reads TGTGCCAGCAGCTTGCGACTCGCTTTCGAGCAGTACTTC. Its protein is CASSLRLAFEQYF. Complete variable domain (other parts from reference TRBV7-2 and TRBJ2-7): GAGVSQSPSNKVTEKGKDVELRCDPISGHTALYWYRQSLGQGLEFLIYFQGNSAPDKSGLPSDRFSAERTGGSVSTLTIQRTQQEDSAVYLCASSLRLAFEQYFGPGTRLTVT.

The chain uses TRBV6-1 and TRBJ1-2; TRBD1 matches 7 bases. This CDR3 region has 15 residues. V shed 0 bases, J shed 1 base, and the junction held 2 bases outside the gene matches. The germline CDR1 and CDR2 sequences are MNHNS and SASEGT. CDR3 DNA sequence: TGTGCCAGCAGTGAAGCGCAGGGGGTTAACTATGGCTACACCTTC. As protein: CASSEAQGVNYGYTF.

The V and J genes are TRBV11-2 and TRBJ2-7, with D perhaps matching TRBD2 (5 bases). This CDR3 comprises 13 residues. Germline assignment: CDR1 SGHAT and CDR2 FQNNGV. The V end lost 1 base, the J end lost 12 bases, and 16 bases lay between the germline ends. CDR3 protein: CASSLAFRTQTYF. CDR3 coding DNA: TGTGCCAGCAGCTTAGCGTTCCGGACTCAGACGTACTTC.